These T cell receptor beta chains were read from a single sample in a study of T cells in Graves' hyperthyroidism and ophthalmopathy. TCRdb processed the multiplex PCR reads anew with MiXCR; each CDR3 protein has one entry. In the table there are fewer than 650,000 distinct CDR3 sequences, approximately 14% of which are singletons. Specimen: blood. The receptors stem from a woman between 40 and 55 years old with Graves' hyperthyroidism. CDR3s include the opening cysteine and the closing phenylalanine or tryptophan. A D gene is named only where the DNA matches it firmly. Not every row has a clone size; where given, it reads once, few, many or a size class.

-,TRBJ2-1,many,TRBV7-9,TGCGCCAGCAGCTTGGCCGGAGGCGATGAGCAGTTCTTC,CASSLAGGDEQFF
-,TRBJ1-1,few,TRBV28,TGTGCCAGCAGTTTAGCGGCAGCCCCGAACACTGAAGCTTTCTTT,CASSLAAAPNTEAFF
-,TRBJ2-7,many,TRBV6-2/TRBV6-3,TGTGCCAGCAGTTACTCAGGGGGTGAGCAGTACTTC,CASSYSGGEQYF
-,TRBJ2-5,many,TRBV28,TGTGCCAGCAGCCTCGGGTTGGGCCGGGAGACCCAGTACTTC,CASSLGLGRETQYF
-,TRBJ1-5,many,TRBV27,TGTGCCAGCAGTCCGGACGGACCCAATCAGCCCCAGCATTTT,CASSPDGPNQPQHF
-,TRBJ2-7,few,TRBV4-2,TGTGCCAGCAGCCAAGGAAGGTCCCAATCCTACGAGCAGTACTTC,CASSQGRSQSYEQYF
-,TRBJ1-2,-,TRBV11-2,TGTGCCAGCAGTCCAGGGGCGGAATTTGGCTACACCTTC,CASSPGAEFGYTF
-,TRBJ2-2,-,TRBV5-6,TGTGCCAGCAGCTTTGGGCTAGCCTCGTCCACCGGGGAGCTGTTTTTT,CASSFGLASSTGELFF
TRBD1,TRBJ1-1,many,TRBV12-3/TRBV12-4,TGTGCCAGCAGTTTAGTCCTTGGGACAGAACTCTCTTTTTCGGCTGAAGCTTTCTTT,CASSLVLGTELSFSAEAFF
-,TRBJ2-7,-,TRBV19,TGTGCCAGAGTACGTCGGGGGTACTACGAGCAGTACTTC,CARVRRGYYEQYF
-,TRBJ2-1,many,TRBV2,TGTGCCAGCATGTTTGATGGCGGGAACTCCTACAATGAGCAGTTCTTC,CASMFDGGNSYNEQFF
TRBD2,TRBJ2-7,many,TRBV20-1,TGCAGTGCTAGTGGGACTAGCGGGACCTACGAGCAGTACTTC,CSASGTSGTYEQYF
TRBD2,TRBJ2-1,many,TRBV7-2,TGTGCCAGCTCAACGGGAGGGCGGTCCTACAATGAGCAGTTCTTC,CASSTGGRSYNEQFF
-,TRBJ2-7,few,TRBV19,TGTGCCAGTAGTATTGGACGGACAGCGGACTACGAGCAGTACTTC,CASSIGRTADYEQYF
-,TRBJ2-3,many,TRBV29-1,TGCAGCGTTGAAGGGGGGACTACAGATACGCAGTATTTT,CSVEGGTTDTQYF
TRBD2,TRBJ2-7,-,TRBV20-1,TGCAGTGCTAGAACACTAGCGGGAGGCTACGAGCAGTACTTC,CSARTLAGGYEQYF
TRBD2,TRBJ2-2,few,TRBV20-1,TGCAGTGCTAGAAGGGGCGGGAGGGGTGGCACCGGGGAGCTGTTTTTT,CSARRGGRGGTGELFF
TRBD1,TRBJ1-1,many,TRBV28,TGTGCCAGCAGTCTTTCGGGACAGGGGAGCACTGAAGCTTTCTTT,CASSLSGQGSTEAFF
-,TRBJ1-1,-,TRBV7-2,TGTGCCAGCAGCTCCGCCCAGGGTAACACTGAAGCTTTCTTT,CASSSAQGNTEAFF
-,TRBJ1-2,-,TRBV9,TGTGCCAGCAGCCCGAGCGGCACCTCTAACTATGGCTACACCTTC,CASSPSGTSNYGYTF
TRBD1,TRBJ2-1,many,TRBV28,TGTGCCAGCAATCTCGGACAGGGGTTGTACAATGAGCAGTTCTTC,CASNLGQGLYNEQFF
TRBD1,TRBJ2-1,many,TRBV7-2,TGTGCCAGCAGCCCCCCCGGGACAGGGAATGAGCAGTTCTTC,CASSPPGTGNEQFF
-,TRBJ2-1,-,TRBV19,TGTGCCAGTAGTATTCTCTCCAGCCTTGGTCATGAGCAGTTCTTC,CASSILSSLGHEQFF
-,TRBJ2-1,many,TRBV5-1,TGCGCCAGCAGCATTGTGGGGGAGCTCTACAATGAGCAGTTCTTC,CASSIVGELYNEQFF
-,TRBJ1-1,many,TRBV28,TGTGCCAGCAGTTTTTCCGACAGAAGGGGGACTGAAGCTTTCTTT,CASSFSDRRGTEAFF
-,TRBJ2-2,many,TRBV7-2,TGTGCCAGCAGCTTAGAAGGGTTAAACACCGGGGAGCTGTTTTTT,CASSLEGLNTGELFF
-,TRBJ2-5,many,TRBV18,TGTGCCAGCTCACCCGCCGGCACCCAAGAGACCCAGTACTTC,CASSPAGTQETQYF
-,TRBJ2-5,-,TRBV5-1,TGCGCCAGCAGCTACGTGGAGGGGGAGACCCAGTACTTC,CASSYVEGETQYF
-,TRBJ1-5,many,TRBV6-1,TGTGCCAGCACCATCGGGGGAGATCAGCCCCAGCATTTT,CASTIGGDQPQHF
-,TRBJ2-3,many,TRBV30,TGTGCCTGGAGTGTATCAGATACGCAGTATTTT,CAWSVSDTQYF
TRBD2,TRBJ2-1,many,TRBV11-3,TGTGCCAGCAGCTTAGGTGCGGGGGGGCTTGAGCAGTTCTTC,CASSLGAGGLEQFF
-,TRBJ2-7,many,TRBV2,TGTGCCAGCAATAAGGGCTACGAGCAGTACTTC,CASNKGYEQYF
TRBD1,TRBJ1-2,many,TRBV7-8,TGTGCCAGCAGCTCCCAGACAGGGAACTATGGCTACACCTTC,CASSSQTGNYGYTF
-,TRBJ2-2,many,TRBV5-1,TGCGCCAGCAGCTTGGGACCGGGGGCGAACACCGGGGAGCTGTTTTTT,CASSLGPGANTGELFF
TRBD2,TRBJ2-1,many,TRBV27,TGTGCCAGCTCTATAGCGGGACACTACAATGAGCAGTTCTTC,CASSIAGHYNEQFF
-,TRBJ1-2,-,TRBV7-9,TGTGCCAGCAGCTTAAGGGCTCTTACCAACTATGGCTACACCTTC,CASSLRALTNYGYTF
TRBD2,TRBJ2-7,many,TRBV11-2,TGTGCCAGCAGCTTGGCGCGGGGGGTTCATCAGTACGAGCAGTACTTC,CASSLARGVHQYEQYF
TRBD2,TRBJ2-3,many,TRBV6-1,TGTGCCAGCATGGGGGGGAGCACAGATACGCAGTATTTT,CASMGGSTDTQYF
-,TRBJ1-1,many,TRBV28,TGTGCCAGCAGTTTTAGTCCAGGGAAAATGAACACTGAAGCTTTCTTT,CASSFSPGKMNTEAFF
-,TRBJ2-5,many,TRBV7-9,TGTGCCAGCAGCTTAGTTATGGAAGAGACCCAGTACTTC,CASSLVMEETQYF
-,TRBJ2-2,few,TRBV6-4,TGTGCCTGCCGGTCGGGCACCGGGGAGCTGTTTTTT,CACRSGTGELFF
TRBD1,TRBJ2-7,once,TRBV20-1,TGCAGTGCCCTAAGTCCGGGACAGGGTCTCTACGAGCAGTACTTC,CSALSPGQGLYEQYF
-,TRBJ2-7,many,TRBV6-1,TGTGCCAGCGGACGCCGGGACTTGGGGGAGCAGTACTTC,CASGRRDLGEQYF
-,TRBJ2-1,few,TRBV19,TGTGCCAGTAGTATAAGTAATGAGCAGTTCTTC,CASSISNEQFF